These 12 T cell receptor beta chains were all obtained from the same sample, sequenced in a study of CD8+CD57+ T cells in acquired aplastic anemia. TCR beta VDJ and CDR3 were profiled, and genomic DNA was the template. TCRdb called the reads again in MiXCR, with one record for every CDR3 protein. There are roughly 58,000 distinct CDR3 sequences in the sample; over 45% occur only once, and 2% to 2.5% lies in the top ten. The sample comprised sorted CD4+, CD8+, or CD8+CD57+ T cells (not recorded which) from PBMCs. These receptors all stem from a human donor in good health, serving as a control.

The chain recombines TRBV24-1 with TRBJ2-3, with D possibly being TRBD2 (5 bases). Germline V gives CDR1 KGHDR, CDR2 SFDVKD. The V gene lost 4 bases and the J gene lost 6 bases, with 22 bases spanning the gap. There are 17 residues in the CDR3. The DNA of the CDR3 is TGTGCCACCAGTGACCCGGGTGGAGGAAGCAAATGGGATACGCAGTATTTT. Encoded protein: CATSDPGGGSKWDTQYF.

This sequence joins TRBV2 and TRBJ2-7; no definite D call. V was trimmed by 6 bases and J by 5 bases, leaving 11 bases between them. The CDR3 is 12 residues long. In germline, CDR1 is SNHLY, CDR2 FYNNEI. CDR3 protein: CASRRWDHEQYF. The CDR3 nucleotides read TGTGCCAGCAGGCGATGGGATCACGAGCAGTACTTC.

This clonotype was seen many times. Written as DNA, the CDR3 is TGTGCCAGCAGTGGAACTAGCGGGACCGTAATGAGGCAGTTCTTC. It encodes CASSGTSGTVMRQFF. J is TRBJ2-1 and V is TRBV6-1; 10 bases are shared with TRBD2. V shed 4 bases and J 12 bases; nucleotides not matched to a gene: 12. Germline CDR1 and CDR2: MNHNS and SASEGT. The CDR3 covers 15 residues.

The CDR3 reads CASSLVGGVQETQYF. The CDR3 nucleotides are TGTGCCAGCAGCTTAGTAGGGGGGGTCCAAGAGACCCAGTACTTC. The chain is built from TRBV7-9 and TRBJ2-5, with D maybe TRBD2 (7 bases). The germline CDR1 and CDR2 sequences are SEHNR and FQNEAQ (reference sequence). Trimming left V 1 base short and J 1 base short, with 10 bases between. This CDR3 is built from 15 residues.

V is TRBV24-1 and J is TRBJ2-7; D not certain. The germline CDR1 and CDR2 sequences are KGHDR and SFDVKD. Trimming removed 9 bases from V and 3 bases from J, with 17 bases in between. The CDR3 contains 14 residues. The CDR3 region has the DNA TGTGCCACCGGGAACGTTGTGTCCCACTACGAGCAGTACTTC. This codes for CATGNVVSHYEQYF.

This clonotype is medium-sized (0.01 to 0.1%). This chain links TRBV10-2 with TRBJ2-5; 8 bases agree with TRBD1. V was clipped by 4 bases and J by 2 bases; unmatched bases: 9. CDR1 is WSHSY and CDR2 is SAAADI in the germline V gene. CDR3 length: 16 residues. CDR3 bases: TGCGCCAGCAGTGGACACCATACAGGGGGACAAGAGACCCAGTACTTC. It specifies CASSGHHTGGQETQYF.

The V and J genes are TRBV29-1 and TRBJ1-2; 8 bases fit TRBD1. CDR3 length equals 11 residues. The germline V gene has CDR1 SQVTM and CDR2 ANQGSEA. The junction had 3 bases not matched to a gene; V was cut back by 4 bases and J by 8 bases. The chain's CDR3 is CSVGQGKGYTF. CDR3 sequence (DNA): TGCAGCGTTGGACAGGGGAAAGGCTACACCTTC.

This clonotype has just a few counts. The chain combines TRBV20-1 with TRBJ1-2; TRBD1 aligns across 7 bases. This CDR3 spans 15 amino acids. Germline V gives CDR1 DFQATT, CDR2 SNEGSKA (reference sequence). The junction had 17 bases not matched to a gene; V was cut back by 6 bases and J by 7 bases. The chain's CDR3 is CSALDARGGSPGYTF. For the CDR3, the DNA is TGCAGTGCCCTGGATGCGAGAGGGGGCTCGCCTGGCTACACCTTC.

In its sample, this clonotype was seen many times. The chain links TRBV19 to TRBJ2-1; 7 bases agree with TRBD2. Germline V CDR1 and CDR2: LNHDA, SQIVND (reference sequence). The CDR3 consists of 14 residues. Trimming took 3 bases from V and 6 from J; bases not matched to a gene: 5. CDR3 coding DNA: TGTGCCAGTAGTATGGGGACTAAAAGCAATGAGCAGTTCTTC. This codes for CASSMGTKSNEQFF.

Here the CDR3 reads CASSEPHTDTQYF. CDR3 DNA: TGCGCCAGCAGTGAGCCACACACAGATACGCAGTATTTT. The rearrangement joins TRBV10-1 to TRBJ2-3; D gene unclear. Trimming shortened V by 2 bases and J by 2 bases, and 5 bases separated the two germline ends. The CDR3 length is 13 residues. The germline V gene encodes CDR1 WNHNN and CDR2 SYGVQD (reference sequence).

V is TRBV29-1 and J is TRBJ2-5; D is ambiguous. Germline-derived CDR1 and CDR2 are SQVTM and ANQGSEA. The V gene lost 6 bases and the J gene lost 3 bases, with 8 bases spanning the gap. This CDR3 is built from 11 residues. The CDR3 here is CSVGMKETQYF. CDR3 DNA: TGCAGCGTGGGGATGAAAGAGACCCAGTACTTC.

This clonotype was found once. The chain recombines TRBV4-1 with TRBJ2-3; D gene unclear. Trimming cost V 1 base and J 1 base, with 3 bases left between them. The CDR3 is 13 amino acids. Germline V gene sequence: CDR1 MGHRA, CDR2 YSYEKL. The chain's CDR3 is CASSQVGTDTQYF. The CDR3, as DNA: TGCGCCAGCAGCCAAGTTGGCACAGATACGCAGTATTTT.